The sequence of this T cell receptor beta chain was determined in a study of blood T cell repertoires in COVID-19. Overall study context: PBMCs, B-cell-depleted T cells, or T cells provided the cDNA or gDNA that made up the material.

The germline V gene encodes CDR1 LNHDA and CDR2 SQIVND (reference sequence). V lost 0 bases and J lost 0, with 12 bases in between. The CDR3 extends over 17 amino acids. How the authors handled the data: Reference gene primer amplification in the assay estimated nucleated cell counts. Sequencing used immunoSEQ multiplex PCR; TCRdb keeps in-frame clones, though not all of them. That table gives V, J and clone size, and the DNA gave D and trimming. The table includes approximately 100,000 clones, under 80% detected once. Specimen: peripheral blood. The source of this sequence is a man aged 65 to 85 with active or convalescent COVID-19. V usage is TRBV19 and J usage is TRBJ1-5, with a weak D call TRBD1 (6 bases). The CDR3 DNA is TGTGCCAGTAGTATAGATCAAGGGGGTTATAGCAATCAGCCCCAGCATTTT. Protein product: CASSIDQGGYSNQPQHF.